Presented here are 13 T cell receptor beta chains from one specimen sequenced in a study of blood T cell repertoires in COVID-19. Some clones are missing from TCRdb's copy, which holds only in-frame ones; the method was immunoSEQ multiplex PCR. Of over 150,000 clones in the sample, about four fifths were seen once. Sequencing was carried out using peripheral blood. The receptor source for this set is a woman of 80 years or more with acute or convalescent COVID-19.

In its sample, this clone was seen a few times. The genes are TRBV11-3 and TRBJ2-7, with D possibly TRBD1 on 5 matching bases. CDR3 length: 15 residues. Trimming took 1 base from V and 5 from J, leaving 15 bases between them. Per germline, CDR1 SGHNT and CDR2 YENEEA. The CDR3 DNA sequence: TGTGCCAGCAGCTTAGGGACAACAACCCGGGACGAGCAGTACTTC. Translation: CASSLGTTTRDEQYF.

This clone has a handful of counts. The genes are TRBV7-9 and TRBJ1-4; perhaps TRBD1 as D (5 bases). This CDR3 comprises 14 residues. The V gene lost 3 bases and the J gene lost 8 bases, with 13 bases spanning the gap. Germline CDR1 and CDR2: SEHNR and FQNEAQ (reference sequence). CDR3 DNA: TGTGCCAGCAGCTTGGGGCAGGGCCAAGAAAAACTGTTTTTT. The encoded protein is CASSLGQGQEKLFF.

This clone was counted once. CDR3 DNA: TGTGCCAGCAGCCCCCGGAGCGATGAGCAGTTCTTC. Its translation is CASSPRSDEQFF. The rearrangement joins TRBV3-1 (or the pseudogene TRBV3-2) to TRBJ2-1, with D hard to call. The V and J ends lost 4 bases and 8 bases respectively, with 9 bases between them. The germline CDR1 and CDR2 sequences are LGHDT and YNNKEL (reference sequence). This CDR3 is 12 amino acids long.

The chain uses TRBV5-1 and TRBJ1-4; the D gene is possibly TRBD1 (6 bases). The CDR3 extends over 14 amino acids. Germline assignment: CDR1 SGHRS and CDR2 YFSETQ. The V end was cut by 4 bases, the J end by 5 bases, with 12 bases between. In DNA form, the CDR3 reads TGCGCCAGCAGCCAGACAGGAAAGAATGAAAAACTGTTTTTT. The encoded protein is CASSQTGKNEKLFF.

The chain couples TRBV2 to TRBJ1-1, with 8 bases identical to TRBD1. The V gene's germline CDR1 is SNHLY and CDR2 FYNNEI. Trimming at V came to 6 bases and at J to 4 bases, leaving 10 bases not matched to a gene. The CDR3 is 15 residues long. The CDR3: CASRPDRGGRTEAFF. CDR3 DNA sequence: TGTGCCAGCAGGCCCGACAGGGGCGGTCGCACTGAAGCTTTCTTT.

The chain recombines TRBV27 with TRBJ2-7; 7 nucleotides match TRBD2. The CDR3 is 14 amino acids. J gave up 7 bases and V 1 base, and 7 bases lay outside the gene matches. The germline V gene has CDR1 MNHEY and CDR2 SMNVEV (reference sequence). This CDR3 is CASSLFGEGSEQYF. The CDR3 coding sequence is TGTGCCAGCAGTTTATTCGGGGAGGGATCGGAGCAGTACTTC.

The chain recombines TRBV6-4 with TRBJ2-7, with 8 positions matching TRBD1. This CDR3 is 14 amino acids long. Germline trimming cut 5 bases from V and 2 bases from J; bases unmatched to any gene: 5. Germline assignment: CDR1 MRHNA and CDR2 SNTAGT. This CDR3 reads CASSIDRGPYEQYF. The CDR3 DNA is TGTGCCAGCAGTATAGACAGGGGACCCTACGAGCAGTACTTC.

The CDR3 bases are TGTGCCAGCTCACCCGAGGCGATTAGCAATCAGCCCCAGCATTTT. Translated: CASSPEAISNQPQHF. The chain combines TRBV18 with TRBJ1-5; D gene uncertain. The CDR3 extends over 15 amino acids. Germline CDR1 and CDR2: KGHSH and LQKENI. V was pared by 3 bases and J by 0 bases, with 9 bases between.

CDR3 in DNA: TGCGCCAGCAGCAGGCAGGAGGGATCCGGTGAGCAGTTCTTC. Translation gives CASSRQEGSGEQFF. The chain joins TRBV5-1 to TRBJ2-1; perhaps TRBD2 as D (6 bases). Germline values: CDR1 SGHRS, CDR2 YFSETQ. The V and J ends lost 4 bases and 9 bases respectively, with 17 bases between them. The CDR3 covers 14 residues. Full variable domain (missing parts from reference TRBV5-1 and TRBJ2-1): KAGVTQTPRYLIKTRGQQVTLSCSPISGHRSVSWYQQTPGQGLQFLFEYFSETQRNKGNFPGRFSGRQFSNSRSEMNVSTLELGDSALYLCASSRQEGSGEQFFGPGTRLTVL.

This chain joins TRBV7-2 and TRBJ2-7, with a possible D match to TRBD2 (6 bases). The CDR3 is 15 residues long. V was trimmed by 0 bases and J by 2 bases, leaving 11 bases between them. Germline CDR1 SGHTA, CDR2 FQGNSA. The CDR3 nucleotides are TGTGCCAGCAGCTTAGCGGGGACGGGAGCCTACGAGCAGTACTTC. Its translation: CASSLAGTGAYEQYF. Looking up the rest from reference TRBV7-2 and TRBJ2-7 gives the full variable domain: GAGVSQSPSNKVTEKGKDVELRCDPISGHTALYWYRQSLGQGLEFLIYFQGNSAPDKSGLPSDRFSAERTGGSVSTLTIQRTQQEDSAVYLCASSLAGTGAYEQYFGPGTRLTVT.

This chain joins TRBV19 and TRBJ1-5, with D perhaps TRBD1 (5 bases). Germline V gives CDR1 LNHDA, CDR2 SQIVND (reference sequence). V shed 4 bases and J shed 4 bases, with 17 bases lying between them. This CDR3 region has 16 residues. The CDR3 region is CASSNTVRGLNQPQHF. The CDR3 DNA reads as TGTGCCAGTAGTAATACGGTTCGGGGACTAAATCAGCCCCAGCATTTT.

The chain has TRBV5-5 and TRBJ1-4; D might be TRBD1 (6 bases). The CDR3 contains 14 residues. Germline V gives CDR1 SGHKS, CDR2 YYEKEE (reference sequence). The germline V and J ends were trimmed by 5 bases and 7 bases, with 15 bases remaining between them. This chain's CDR3 is CASSGGGQVEKLFF. The CDR3 DNA reads TGTGCCAGCAGTGGCGGGGGGCAGGTTGAAAAACTGTTTTTT.

The chain recombines TRBV9 with TRBJ2-7, with D perhaps TRBD2 (6 bases). This CDR3 contains 16 residues. The V gene's germline CDR1 is SGDLS and CDR2 YYNGEE. V lost 0 bases and J lost 1, with 14 bases in between. The CDR3 protein is CASSVVASATSYEQYF. As DNA, the CDR3 is TGTGCCAGCAGCGTAGTGGCTAGCGCGACTTCCTACGAGCAGTACTTC.